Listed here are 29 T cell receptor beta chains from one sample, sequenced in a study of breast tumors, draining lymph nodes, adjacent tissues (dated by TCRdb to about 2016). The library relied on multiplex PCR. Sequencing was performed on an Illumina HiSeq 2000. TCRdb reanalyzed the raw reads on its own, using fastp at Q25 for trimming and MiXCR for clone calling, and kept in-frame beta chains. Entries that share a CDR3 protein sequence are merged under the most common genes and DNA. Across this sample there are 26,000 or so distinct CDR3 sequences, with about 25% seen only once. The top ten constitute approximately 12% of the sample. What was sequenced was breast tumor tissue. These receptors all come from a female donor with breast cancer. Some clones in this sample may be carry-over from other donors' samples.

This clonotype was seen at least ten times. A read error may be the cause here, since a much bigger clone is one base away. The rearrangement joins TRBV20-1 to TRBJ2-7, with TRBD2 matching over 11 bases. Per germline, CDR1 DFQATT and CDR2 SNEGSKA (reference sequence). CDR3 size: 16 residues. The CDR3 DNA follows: TGCAGTGCTACCCCCGAACTAGCGGGAGTTGAATACGAGCGGTACTTC. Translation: CSATPELAGVEYERYF.

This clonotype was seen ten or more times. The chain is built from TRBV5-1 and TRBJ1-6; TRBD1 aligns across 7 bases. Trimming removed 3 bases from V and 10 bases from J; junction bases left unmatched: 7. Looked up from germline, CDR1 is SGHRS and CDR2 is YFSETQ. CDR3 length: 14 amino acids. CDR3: CASSWTGGGSPLHF. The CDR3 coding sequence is TGCGCCAGCAGCTGGACAGGTGGGGGATCACCCCTCCACTTT.

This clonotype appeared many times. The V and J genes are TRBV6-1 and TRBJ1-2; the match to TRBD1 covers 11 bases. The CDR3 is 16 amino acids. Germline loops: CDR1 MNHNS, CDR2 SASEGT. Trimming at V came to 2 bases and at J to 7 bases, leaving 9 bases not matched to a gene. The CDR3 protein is CASSEYGGTGGVGYTF. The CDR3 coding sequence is TGTGCCAGCAGTGAATACGGGGGGACAGGGGGAGTTGGCTACACCTTC.

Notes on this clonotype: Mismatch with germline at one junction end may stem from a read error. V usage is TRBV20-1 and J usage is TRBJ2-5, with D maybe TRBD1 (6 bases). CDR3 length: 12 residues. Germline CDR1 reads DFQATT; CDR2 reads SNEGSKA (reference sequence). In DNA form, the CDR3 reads TGTAATGCTAGAACAGGGCATGAGACCCAGTACTTC. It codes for CNARTGHETQYF.

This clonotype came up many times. The CDR3 reads CASSQEGRSNTGELFF. The CDR3 DNA is TGCGCCAGCAGCCAAGAGGGACGGTCGAACACCGGGGAGCTGTTTTTT. The chain is built from TRBV4-1 and TRBJ2-2; D may correspond to TRBD1 or TRBD2 (5 bases each). The CDR3 covers 16 residues. Germline V gene lookup returns CDR1 MGHRA and CDR2 YSYEKL. With 0 bases removed from V and 0 bases from J, the gap between germline ends came to 8 bases.

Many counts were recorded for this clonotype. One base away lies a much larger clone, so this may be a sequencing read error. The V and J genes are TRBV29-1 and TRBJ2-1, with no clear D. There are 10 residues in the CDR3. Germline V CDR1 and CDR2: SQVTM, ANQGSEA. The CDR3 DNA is TGCAGCGTCCGTAATCATGAGCAGCTCTTC. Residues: CSVRNHEQLF.

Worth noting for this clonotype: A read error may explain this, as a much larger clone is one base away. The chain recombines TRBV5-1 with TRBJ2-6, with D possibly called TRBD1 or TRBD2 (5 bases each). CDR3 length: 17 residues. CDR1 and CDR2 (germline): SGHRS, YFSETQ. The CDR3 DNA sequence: TGCGCCGGCAGCTTCTCCGGGGCCAACTCTGGGGCCAACGTCCTGACTTTC. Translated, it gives CAGSFSGANSGANVLTF.

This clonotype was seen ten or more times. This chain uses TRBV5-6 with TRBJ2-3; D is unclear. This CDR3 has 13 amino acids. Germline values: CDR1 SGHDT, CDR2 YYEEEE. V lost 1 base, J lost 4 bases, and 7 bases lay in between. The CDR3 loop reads CASSLFSSDTQYF. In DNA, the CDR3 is TGTGCCAGCAGCTTGTTCAGTTCAGATACGCAGTATTTT.

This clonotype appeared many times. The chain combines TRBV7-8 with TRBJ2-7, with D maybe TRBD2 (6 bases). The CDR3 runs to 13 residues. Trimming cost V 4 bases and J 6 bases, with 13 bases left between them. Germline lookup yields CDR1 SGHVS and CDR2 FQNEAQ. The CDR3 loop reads CASSSELASEQYF. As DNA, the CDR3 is TGTGCCAGCAGCTCCGAACTAGCTTCCGAGCAGTACTTC. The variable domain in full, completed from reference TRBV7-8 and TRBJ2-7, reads GAGVSQSPRYKVAKRGQDVALRCDPISGHVSLFWYQQALGQGPEFLTYFQNEAQLDKSGLPSDRFFAERPEGSVSTLKIQRTQQEDSAVYLCASSSELASEQYFGPGTRLTVT.

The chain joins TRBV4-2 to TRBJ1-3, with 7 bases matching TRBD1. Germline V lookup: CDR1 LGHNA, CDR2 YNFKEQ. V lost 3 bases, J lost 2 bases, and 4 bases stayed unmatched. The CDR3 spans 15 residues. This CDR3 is CASSQDRYPGNTIYF. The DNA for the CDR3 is TGTGCCAGCAGCCAGGACAGGTACCCTGGAAACACCATATATTTT.

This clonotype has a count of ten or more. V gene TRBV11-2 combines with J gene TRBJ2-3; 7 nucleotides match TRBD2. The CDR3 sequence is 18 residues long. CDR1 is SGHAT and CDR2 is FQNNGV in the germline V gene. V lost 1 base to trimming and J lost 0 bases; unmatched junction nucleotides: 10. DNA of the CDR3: TGTGCCAGCAGCTTAGGCATGACTAGCAGATCTAGCACAGATACGCAGTATTTT. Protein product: CASSLGMTSRSSTDTQYF.

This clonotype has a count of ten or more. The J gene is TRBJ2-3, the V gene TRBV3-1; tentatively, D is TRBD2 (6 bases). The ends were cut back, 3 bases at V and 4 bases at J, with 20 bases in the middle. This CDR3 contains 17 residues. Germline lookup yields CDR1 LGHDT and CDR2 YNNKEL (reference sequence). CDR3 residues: CASSHSAGGIAADTQYF. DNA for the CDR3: TGTGCCAGCAGCCACTCCGCCGGCGGGATCGCTGCAGATACGCAGTATTTT.

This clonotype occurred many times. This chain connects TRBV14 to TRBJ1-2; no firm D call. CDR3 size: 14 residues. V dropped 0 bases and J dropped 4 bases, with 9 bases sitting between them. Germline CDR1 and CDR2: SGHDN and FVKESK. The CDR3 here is CASSQEGDFYGYTF. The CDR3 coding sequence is TGTGCCAGCAGCCAAGAAGGAGACTTCTATGGCTACACCTTC.

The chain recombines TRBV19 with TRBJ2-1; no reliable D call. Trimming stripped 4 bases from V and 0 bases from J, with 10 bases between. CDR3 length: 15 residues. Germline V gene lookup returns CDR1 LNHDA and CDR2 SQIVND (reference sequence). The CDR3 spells CASSTSSSSYNEQFF. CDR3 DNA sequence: TGTGCCAGTAGTACTTCGTCTAGCTCCTACAATGAGCAGTTCTTC.

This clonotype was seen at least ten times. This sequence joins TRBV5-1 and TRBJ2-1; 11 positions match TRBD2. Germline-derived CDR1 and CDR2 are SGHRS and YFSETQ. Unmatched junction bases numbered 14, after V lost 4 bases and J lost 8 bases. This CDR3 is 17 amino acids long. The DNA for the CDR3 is TGCGCCAGCAGCGACTCTCCCTTAGCGGGAGGGAGCGATGAGCAGTTCTTC. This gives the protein CASSDSPLAGGSDEQFF. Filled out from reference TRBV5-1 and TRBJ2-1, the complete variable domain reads KAGVTQTPRYLIKTRGQQVTLSCSPISGHRSVSWYQQTPGQGLQFLFEYFSETQRNKGNFPGRFSGRQFSNSRSEMNVSTLELGDSALYLCASSDSPLAGGSDEQFFGPGTRLTVL.

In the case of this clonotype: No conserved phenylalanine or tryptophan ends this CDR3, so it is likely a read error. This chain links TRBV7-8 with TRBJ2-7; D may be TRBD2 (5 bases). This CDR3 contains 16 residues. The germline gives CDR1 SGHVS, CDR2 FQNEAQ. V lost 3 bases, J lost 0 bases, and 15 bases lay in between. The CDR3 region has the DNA TGTGCCAGCAGCTTGAGGGTCAGGTTGAGCTCCTACGAGCAGTACTCC. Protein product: CASSLRVRLSSYEQYS.

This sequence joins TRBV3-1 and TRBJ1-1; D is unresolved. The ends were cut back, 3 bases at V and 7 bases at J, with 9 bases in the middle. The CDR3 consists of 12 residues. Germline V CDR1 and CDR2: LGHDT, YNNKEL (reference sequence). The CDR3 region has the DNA TGTGCCAGCAGCCACGCCCCAGGTGAAGCTTTCTTT. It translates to CASSHAPGEAFF.

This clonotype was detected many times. CDR3 loop: CASNFGPWAGELFF. In nucleotides, the CDR3 is TGCGCCAGCAACTTTGGGCCGTGGGCCGGGGAGCTGTTTTTT. The rearrangement uses TRBV5-1 and TRBJ2-2; D gene ambiguous. This CDR3 region has 14 residues. Trimming took off 6 bases at V and 6 bases at J, with 15 bases between the two ends. Germline V gene lookup returns CDR1 SGHRS and CDR2 YFSETQ.

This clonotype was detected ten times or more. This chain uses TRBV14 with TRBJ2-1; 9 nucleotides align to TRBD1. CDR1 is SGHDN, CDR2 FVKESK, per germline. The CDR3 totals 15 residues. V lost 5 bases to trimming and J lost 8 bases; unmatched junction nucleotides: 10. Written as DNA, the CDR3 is TGTGCCAGCAGCTTCCGGGACAGGGCCGTGGATGAGCAGTTCTTC. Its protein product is CASSFRDRAVDEQFF.

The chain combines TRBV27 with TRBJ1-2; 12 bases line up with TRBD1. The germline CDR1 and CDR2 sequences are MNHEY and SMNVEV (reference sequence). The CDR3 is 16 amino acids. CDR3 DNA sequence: TGTGTCATCAGCCTAGCGGGGACAGGGGGCGCCTATGGCTACACCTTC. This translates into CVISLAGTGGAYGYTF.

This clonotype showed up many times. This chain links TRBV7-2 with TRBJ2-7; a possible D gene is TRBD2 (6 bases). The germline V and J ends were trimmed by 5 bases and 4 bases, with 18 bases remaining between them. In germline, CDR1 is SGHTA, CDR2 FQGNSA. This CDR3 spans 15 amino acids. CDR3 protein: CASSPNSRLGYEQYF. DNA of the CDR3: TGTGCCAGCAGCCCCAATTCGCGACTAGGGTACGAGCAGTACTTC.

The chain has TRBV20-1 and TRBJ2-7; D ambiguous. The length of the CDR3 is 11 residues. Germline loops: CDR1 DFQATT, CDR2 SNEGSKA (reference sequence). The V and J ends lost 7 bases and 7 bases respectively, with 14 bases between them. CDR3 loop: CSVRPLWEQYF. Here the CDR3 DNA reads TGCAGTGTCAGACCTTTATGGGAGCAGTACTTC.

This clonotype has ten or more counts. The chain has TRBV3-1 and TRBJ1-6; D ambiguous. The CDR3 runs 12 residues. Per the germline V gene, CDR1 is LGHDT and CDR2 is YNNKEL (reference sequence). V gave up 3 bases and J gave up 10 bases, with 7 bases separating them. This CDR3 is CASSQGYSPLHF. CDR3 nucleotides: TGTGCCAGCAGCCAGGGGTACTCACCCCTCCACTTT.

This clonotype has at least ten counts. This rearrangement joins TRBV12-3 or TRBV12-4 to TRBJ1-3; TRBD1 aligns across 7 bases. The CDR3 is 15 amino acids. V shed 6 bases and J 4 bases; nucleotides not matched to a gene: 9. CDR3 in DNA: TGTGCCAGCAGGACAGCACAGGGGAGAGGAAACACCATATATTTT. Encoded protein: CASRTAQGRGNTIYF.

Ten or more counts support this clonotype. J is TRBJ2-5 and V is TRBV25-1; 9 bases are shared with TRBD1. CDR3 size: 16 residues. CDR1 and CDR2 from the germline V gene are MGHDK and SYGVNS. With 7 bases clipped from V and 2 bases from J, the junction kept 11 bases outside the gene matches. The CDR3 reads CASTRDRVFWQETQYF. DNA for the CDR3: TGTGCCAGCACCCGGGACAGGGTTTTTTGGCAAGAGACCCAGTACTTC.

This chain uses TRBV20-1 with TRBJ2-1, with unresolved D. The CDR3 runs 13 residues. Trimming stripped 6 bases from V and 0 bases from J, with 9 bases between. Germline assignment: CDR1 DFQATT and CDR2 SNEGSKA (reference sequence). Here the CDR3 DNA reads TGCAGTGCCCCCTGGGACTCCTACAATGAGCAGTTCTTC. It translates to CSAPWDSYNEQFF.

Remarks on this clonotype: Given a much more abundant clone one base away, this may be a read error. The CDR3 DNA follows: TGTGCCTGGAGTGTTGGACAGGAGAGCACAGATACGCGGTATTTT. It yields the protein CAWSVGQESTDTRYF. This chain uses TRBV30 with TRBJ2-3; TRBD1 agrees at 7 bases. CDR3 length: 15 amino acids. Looked up from germline, CDR1 is GTSNPN and CDR2 is SVGIG (reference sequence).

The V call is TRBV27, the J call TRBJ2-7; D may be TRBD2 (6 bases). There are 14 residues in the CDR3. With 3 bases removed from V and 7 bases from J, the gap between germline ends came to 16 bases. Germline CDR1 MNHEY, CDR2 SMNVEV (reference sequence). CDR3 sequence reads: CASSFGGRVGEQYF. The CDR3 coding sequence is TGTGCCAGCAGTTTCGGGGGTAGAGTGGGAGAGCAGTACTTC.

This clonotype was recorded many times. Here the CDR3 reads CASSPSTGDYGYTF. The DNA for the CDR3 is TGCGCCAGCAGCCCAAGCACCGGGGACTATGGCTACACCTTC. V is TRBV5-1 and J is TRBJ1-2; D unclear. Germline V CDR1 and CDR2: SGHRS, YFSETQ. The CDR3 contains 14 residues. V lost 4 bases and J lost 3, with 13 bases in between.